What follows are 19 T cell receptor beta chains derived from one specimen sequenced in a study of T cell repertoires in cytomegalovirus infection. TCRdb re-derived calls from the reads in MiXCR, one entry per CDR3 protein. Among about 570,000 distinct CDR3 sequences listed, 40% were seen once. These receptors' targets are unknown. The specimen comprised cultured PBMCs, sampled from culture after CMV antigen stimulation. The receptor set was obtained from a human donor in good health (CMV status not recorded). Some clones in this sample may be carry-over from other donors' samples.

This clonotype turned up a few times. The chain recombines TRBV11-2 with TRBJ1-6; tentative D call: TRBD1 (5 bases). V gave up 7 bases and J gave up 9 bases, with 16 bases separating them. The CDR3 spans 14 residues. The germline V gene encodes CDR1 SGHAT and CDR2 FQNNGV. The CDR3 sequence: CASKPPGDPSPLHF. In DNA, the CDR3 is TGTGCCAGCAAACCCCCGGGGGACCCTTCACCCCTCCACTTT. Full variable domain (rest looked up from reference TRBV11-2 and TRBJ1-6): EAGVAQSPRYKIIEKRQSVAFWCNPISGHATLYWYQQILGQGPKLLIQFQNNGVVDDSQLPKDRFSAERLKGVDSTLKIQPAKLEDSAVYLCASKPPGDPSPLHFGNGTRLTVT.

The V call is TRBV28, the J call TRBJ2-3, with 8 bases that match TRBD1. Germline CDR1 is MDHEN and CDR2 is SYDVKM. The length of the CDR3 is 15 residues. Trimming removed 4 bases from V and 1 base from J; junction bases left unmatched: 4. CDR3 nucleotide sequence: TGTGCCAGCAGTTCCACGGGACAGGGCACAGATACGCAGTATTTT. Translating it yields CASSSTGQGTDTQYF.

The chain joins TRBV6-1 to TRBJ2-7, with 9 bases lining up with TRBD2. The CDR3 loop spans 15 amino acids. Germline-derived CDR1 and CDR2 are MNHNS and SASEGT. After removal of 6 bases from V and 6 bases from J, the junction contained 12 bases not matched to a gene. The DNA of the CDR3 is TGTGCCAGCAGCTCTCGAGGCGGGAGGGCGGGCGAGCAGTACTTC. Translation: CASSSRGGRAGEQYF.

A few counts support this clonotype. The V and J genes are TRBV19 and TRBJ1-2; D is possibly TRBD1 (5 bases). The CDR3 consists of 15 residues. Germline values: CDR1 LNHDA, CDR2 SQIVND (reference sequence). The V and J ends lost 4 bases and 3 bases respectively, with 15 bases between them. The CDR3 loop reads CASSKSPGTYYGYTF. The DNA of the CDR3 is TGTGCCAGTAGTAAATCTCCCGGGACGTACTATGGCTACACCTTC.

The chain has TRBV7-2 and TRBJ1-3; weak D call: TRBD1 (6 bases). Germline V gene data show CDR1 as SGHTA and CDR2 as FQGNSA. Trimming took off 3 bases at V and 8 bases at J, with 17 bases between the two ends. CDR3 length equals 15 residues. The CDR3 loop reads CASSFGGSSLDTIYF. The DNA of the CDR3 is TGTGCCAGCAGCTTTGGGGGCAGCTCTCTCGACACCATATATTTT.

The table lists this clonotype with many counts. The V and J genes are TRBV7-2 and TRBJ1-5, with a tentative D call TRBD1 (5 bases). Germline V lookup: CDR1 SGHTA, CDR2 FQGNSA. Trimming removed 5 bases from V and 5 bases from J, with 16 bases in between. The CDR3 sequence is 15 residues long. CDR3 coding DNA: TGTGCCAGCAGCCTGCGTACAGGCCATGATCAGCCCCAGCATTTT. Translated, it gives CASSLRTGHDQPQHF.

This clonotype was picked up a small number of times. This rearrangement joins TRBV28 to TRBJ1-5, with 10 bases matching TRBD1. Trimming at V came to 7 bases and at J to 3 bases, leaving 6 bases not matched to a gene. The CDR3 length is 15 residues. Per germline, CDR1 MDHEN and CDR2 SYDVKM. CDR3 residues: CASTFGTGVNQPQHF. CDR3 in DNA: TGTGCCAGCACCTTTGGGACAGGGGTCAATCAGCCCCAGCATTTT.

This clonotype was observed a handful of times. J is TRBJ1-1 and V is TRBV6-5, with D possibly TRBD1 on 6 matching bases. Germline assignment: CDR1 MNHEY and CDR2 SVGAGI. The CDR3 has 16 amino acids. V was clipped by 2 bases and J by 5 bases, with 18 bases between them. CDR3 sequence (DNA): TGTGCCAGCAGTTACGACTTCAGGGGATCGGGGACTGAAGCTTTCTTT. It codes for CASSYDFRGSGTEAFF.

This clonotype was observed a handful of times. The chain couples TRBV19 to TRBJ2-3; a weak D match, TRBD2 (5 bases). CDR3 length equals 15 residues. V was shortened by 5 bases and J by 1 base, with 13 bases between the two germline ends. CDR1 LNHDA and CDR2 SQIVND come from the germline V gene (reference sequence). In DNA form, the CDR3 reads TGTGCCAGTAGTGCCACTAGTATCGGCACAGATACGCAGTATTTT. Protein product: CASSATSIGTDTQYF.

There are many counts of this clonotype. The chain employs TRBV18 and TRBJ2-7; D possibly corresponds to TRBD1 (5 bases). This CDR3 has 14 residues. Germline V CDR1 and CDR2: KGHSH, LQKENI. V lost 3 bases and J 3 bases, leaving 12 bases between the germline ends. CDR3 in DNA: TGTGCCAGCTCACCCCTGGGGCAGAGCTACGAGCAGTACTTC. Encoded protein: CASSPLGQSYEQYF.

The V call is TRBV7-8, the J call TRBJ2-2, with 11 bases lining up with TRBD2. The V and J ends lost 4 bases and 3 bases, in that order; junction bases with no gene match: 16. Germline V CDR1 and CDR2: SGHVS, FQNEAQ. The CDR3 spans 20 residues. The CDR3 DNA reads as TGTGCCAGCAGCTCCTTTAGCGGGGGGGCCCCCACCCACCACACCGGGGAGCTGTTTTTT. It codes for CASSSFSGGAPTHHTGELFF.

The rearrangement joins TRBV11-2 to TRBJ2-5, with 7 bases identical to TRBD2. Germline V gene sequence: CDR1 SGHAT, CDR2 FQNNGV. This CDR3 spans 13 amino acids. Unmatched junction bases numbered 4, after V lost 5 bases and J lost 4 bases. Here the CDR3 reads CASSITSVETQYF. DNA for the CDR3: TGTGCCAGCAGCATAACTAGCGTAGAGACCCAGTACTTC. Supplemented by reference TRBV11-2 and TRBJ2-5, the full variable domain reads EAGVAQSPRYKIIEKRQSVAFWCNPISGHATLYWYQQILGQGPKLLIQFQNNGVVDDSQLPKDRFSAERLKGVDSTLKIQPAKLEDSAVYLCASSITSVETQYFGPGTRLLVL.

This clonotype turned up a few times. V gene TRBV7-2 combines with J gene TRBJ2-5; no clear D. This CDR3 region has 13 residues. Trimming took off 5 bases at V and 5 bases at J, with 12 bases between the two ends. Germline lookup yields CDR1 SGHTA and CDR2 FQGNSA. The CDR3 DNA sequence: TGTGCCAGCAGCCCCCGAATCGGGGAGACCCAGTACTTC. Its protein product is CASSPRIGETQYF. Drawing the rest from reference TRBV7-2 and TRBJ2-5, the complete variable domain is GAGVSQSPSNKVTEKGKDVELRCDPISGHTALYWYRQSLGQGLEFLIYFQGNSAPDKSGLPSDRFSAERTGGSVSTLTIQRTQQEDSAVYLCASSPRIGETQYFGPGTRLLVL.

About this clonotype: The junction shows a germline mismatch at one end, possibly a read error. CDR3 nucleotide sequence: TGTGCCAGCAGCTTAAGTAGCGGGGGGGGGGGGCAGCAGCTCTTC. This sequence encodes CASSLSSGGGGQQLF. The chain links TRBV7-2 to TRBJ2-1; the match to TRBD2 covers 11 bases. CDR1 is SGHTA, CDR2 FQGNSA, per germline. CDR3 length equals 15 residues.

CDR3 sequence (DNA): TGCGCCAGCAGCCCAAAGACGGCGGCTAGAAACTATGGCTACACCTTC. Translation: CASSPKTAARNYGYTF. This chain joins TRBV4-1 and TRBJ1-2; D gene uncertain. Trimming took 4 bases from V and 2 from J, leaving 17 bases between them. This CDR3 has 16 residues. CDR1 and CDR2 from the germline V gene are MGHRA and YSYEKL.

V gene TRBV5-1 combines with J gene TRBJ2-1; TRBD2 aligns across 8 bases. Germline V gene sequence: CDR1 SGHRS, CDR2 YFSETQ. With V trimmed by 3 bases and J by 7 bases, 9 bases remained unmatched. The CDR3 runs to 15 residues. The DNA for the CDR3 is TGCGCCAGCAGCTGGAGCGGGGGACCTTTGAATGAGCAGTTCTTC. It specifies CASSWSGGPLNEQFF. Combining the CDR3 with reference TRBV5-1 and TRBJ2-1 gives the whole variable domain KAGVTQTPRYLIKTRGQQVTLSCSPISGHRSVSWYQQTPGQGLQFLFEYFSETQRNKGNFPGRFSGRQFSNSRSEMNVSTLELGDSALYLCASSWSGGPLNEQFFGPGTRLTVL.

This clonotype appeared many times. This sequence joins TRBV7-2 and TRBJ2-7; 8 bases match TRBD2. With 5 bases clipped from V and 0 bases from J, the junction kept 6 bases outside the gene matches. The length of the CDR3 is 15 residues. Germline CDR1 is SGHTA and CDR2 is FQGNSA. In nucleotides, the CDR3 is TGTGCCAGCAGCCGCACTAGCGGAGGCTCCTACGAGCAGTACTTC. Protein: CASSRTSGGSYEQYF.

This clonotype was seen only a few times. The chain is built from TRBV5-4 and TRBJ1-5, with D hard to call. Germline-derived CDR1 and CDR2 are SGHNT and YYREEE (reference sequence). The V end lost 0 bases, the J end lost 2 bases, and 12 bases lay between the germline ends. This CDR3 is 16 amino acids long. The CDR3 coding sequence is TGTGCCAGCAGCTTGGGCTACCATTGGGGCAATCAGCCCCAGCATTTT. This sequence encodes CASSLGYHWGNQPQHF.

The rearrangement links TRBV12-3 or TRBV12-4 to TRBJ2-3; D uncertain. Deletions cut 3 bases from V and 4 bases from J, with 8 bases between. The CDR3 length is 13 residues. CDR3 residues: CASSLVHPDTQYF. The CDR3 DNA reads TGTGCCAGCAGTTTGGTTCACCCAGATACGCAGTATTTT.